These T cell receptor beta chains were read from a single sample in a study of T cells in tumors after PD-1 blockade. TCRdb's copy holds only in-frame clones and misses some; the assay was immunoSEQ multiplex PCR. Of under 9,000 clones detected, approximately 70% appear once; the ten largest clones hold over 4%. Sequenced here: tumor tissue, sampled after anti-PD-1 treatment. The receptors come from a human donor with basal cell carcinoma. Both conserved end residues are part of each CDR3. The D gene is left open where the match is weak. A row's size may be missing; if present it is once, few, many or a size class.

V: TRBV30; size: .; D: TRBD2; J: TRBJ2-3; CDR3: CAWSTPAGITDTQYF; DNA: TGTGCCTGGAGTACGCCAGCGGGGATTACAGATACGCAGTATTTT
V: TRBV19; size: medium-sized; D: .; J: TRBJ2-5; CDR3: CASSKTGETPRETQYF; DNA: TGTGCCAGTAGTAAAACAGGAGAGACCCCGAGGGAGACCCAGTACTTC
V: TRBV7-9; size: .; D: .; J: TRBJ2-7; CDR3: CASSFTGSYEQYF; DNA: TGTGCCAGCAGTTTCACCGGGTCCTACGAGCAGTACTTC
V: TRBV12-3/TRBV12-4; size: few; D: .; J: TRBJ1-1; CDR3: CASSLGGAGAFF; DNA: TGTGCCAGCAGTTTAGGGGGGGCAGGCGCTTTCTTT
V: TRBV6-1; size: .; D: .; J: TRBJ1-2; CDR3: CASSEQAMLNYGYTF; DNA: TGTGCCAGCAGTGAACAGGCAATGCTTAACTATGGCTACACCTTC
V: TRBV24-1; size: once; D: .; J: TRBJ1-3; CDR3: CATSDSEAFSSGNTIYF; DNA: TGTGCCACCAGTGATTCCGAAGCCTTCAGCTCTGGAAACACCATATATTTT
V: TRBV3-1/TRBV3-2; size: .; D: TRBD2; J: TRBJ2-1; CDR3: CASSQDRTSGYNEQFF; DNA: TGTGCCAGCAGCCAAGATCGGACTAGCGGTTACAATGAGCAGTTCTTC
V: TRBV5-1; size: .; D: .; J: TRBJ1-1; CDR3: CASSLGRTGNTEAFF; DNA: TGCGCCAGCAGCTTGGGCCGGACGGGGAACACTGAAGCTTTCTTT
V: TRBV7-9; size: .; D: TRBD2; J: TRBJ2-5; CDR3: CASAKTSGGQGGQETQYF; DNA: TGTGCCAGCGCGAAAACTAGCGGGGGCCAAGGTGGACAAGAGACCCAGTACTTC
V: TRBV30; size: .; D: .; J: TRBJ1-6; CDR3: CASGDLNSPLHF; DNA: TGTGCATCCGGGGATCTTAATTCACCCCTCCACTTT
V: TRBV5-5; size: few; D: .; J: TRBJ1-1; CDR3: CASSFLDRNTEAFF; DNA: TGTGCCAGCAGCTTCCTGGACAGGAACACTGAAGCTTTCTTT
V: TRBV3-1/TRBV3-2; size: .; D: .; J: TRBJ1-1; CDR3: CASSQGQGGKAFF; DNA: TGTGCCAGCAGCCAGGGCCAGGGCGGAAAAGCTTTCTTT
V: TRBV6-5; size: .; D: .; J: TRBJ1-2; CDR3: CASSYSGASVAGGYTF; DNA: TGTGCCAGCAGTTACTCTGGGGCGTCGGTGGCAGGAGGCTACACCTTC
V: TRBV5-1; size: .; D: TRBD1; J: TRBJ1-2; CDR3: CASSSTTGGGGYTF; DNA: TGCGCCAGCAGCTCGACAACAGGGGGTGGTGGCTACACCTTC
V: TRBV7-2; size: .; D: TRBD2; J: TRBJ2-1; CDR3: CASSWRLAGEHNEQFF; DNA: TGTGCCAGCAGCTGGAGACTAGCGGGGGAACACAATGAGCAGTTCTTC
V: TRBV9; size: .; D: .; J: TRBJ2-6; CDR3: CASSVEGLANVLTF; DNA: TGTGCCAGCAGCGTAGAGGGCTTGGCCAACGTCCTGACTTTC
V: TRBV6-1; size: .; D: .; J: TRBJ1-2; CDR3: CASSEEGSANYGYTF; DNA: TGTGCCAGCAGTGAAGAAGGGAGCGCTAACTATGGCTACACCTTC
V: TRBV14; size: .; D: TRBD1; J: TRBJ1-2; CDR3: CASSLPGQTNYGYTF; DNA: TGTGCCAGCAGCCTACCGGGACAGACTAACTATGGCTACACCTTC
V: TRBV18; size: .; D: .; J: TRBJ1-5; CDR3: CASSPRAGEPQHF; DNA: TGTGCCAGCTCACCTAGGGCAGGGGAGCCCCAGCATTTT
V: TRBV6-5; size: .; D: .; J: TRBJ1-3; CDR3: CASSLSSSGNTIYF; DNA: TGTGCCAGCAGCTTATCTAGCTCTGGAAACACCATATATTTT